This T cell receptor beta chain was recorded in a study of control samples from healthy donors and cancer patients. This CDR3 contains 14 residues. Measured with immunoSEQ multiplex PCR; TCRdb has only the in-frame clones, and not every one. The table records 120,000 or so clones, around 87% of them present only once. Sample: blood. The clonotype comes from a middle-aged man in good health. The chain recombines TRBV21-1 with TRBJ1-1. TRBV21-1 is a known pseudogene. The CDR3 spells CASSRRQPATRAFF. CDR3 bases: TGTGCCAGCAGCCGCCGGCAGCCCGCCACTAGAGCTTTCTTT.